These 21 T cell receptor beta chains were all obtained from the same sample, sequenced in a study of blood T cell repertoires in COVID-19. Sequenced by immunoSEQ multiplex PCR; TCRdb stores in-frame clones only, minus some. The sample holds over 150,000 clones, approximately 90% seen once. The sample taken for sequencing was peripheral blood. The receptors come from a man aged 25 to 45 with acute or convalescent COVID-19.

This sequence joins TRBV4-1 and TRBJ2-7; 10 bases are shared with TRBD2. V lost 4 bases, J lost 3 bases, and 6 bases stayed unmatched. The germline V gene encodes CDR1 MGHRA and CDR2 YSYEKL. This CDR3 contains 15 residues. For the CDR3, the DNA is TGCGCCAGCAGCCGAGAACTAGCGGGGCACTACGAGCAGTACTTC. Its translation is CASSRELAGHYEQYF.

CDR3 bases: TGCGCCAGCAGGCGCCCGGGACAGGATAACTATGGCTACACCTTC. Protein: CASRRPGQDNYGYTF. J is TRBJ1-2 and V is TRBV4-1; TRBD1 agrees at 8 bases. Germline values: CDR1 MGHRA, CDR2 YSYEKL. The junction had 7 bases not matched to a gene; V was cut back by 6 bases and J by 1 base. The CDR3 sequence is 15 residues long.

This chain connects TRBV19 to TRBJ2-7, with 7 nucleotides matching TRBD2. The germline gives CDR1 LNHDA, CDR2 SQIVND (reference sequence). J lost 4 bases, V lost 5 bases, and 8 bases had no gene match. CDR3 length: 14 residues. The CDR3 DNA reads as TGTGCCAGTAGTGCCGGTCTAGCGGTATACGAGCAGTACTTC. Its protein is CASSAGLAVYEQYF. The full variable domain, its missing parts supplied by reference TRBV19 and TRBJ2-7, is DGGITQSPKYLFRKEGQNVTLSCEQNLNHDAMYWYRQDPGQGLRLIYYSQIVNDFQKGDIAEGYSVSREKKESFPLTVTSAQKNPTAFYLCASSAGLAVYEQYFGPGTRLTVT.

J is TRBJ1-6 and V is TRBV30, with no clear D. V lost 4 bases and J lost 7, with 11 bases in between. The CDR3 has 13 residues. Germline CDR1 is GTSNPN and CDR2 is SVGIG (reference sequence). The CDR3: CAWTWRANSPLHF. The CDR3 DNA follows: TGTGCCTGGACCTGGAGAGCCAATTCACCCCTCCACTTT.

The chain combines TRBV7-2 with TRBJ2-5; 7 bases map to TRBD2. The CDR3 spans 14 residues. V was clipped by 5 bases and J by 2 bases; unmatched bases: 5. Germline V gives CDR1 SGHTA, CDR2 FQGNSA. CDR3: CASSGSGRQETQYF. In DNA, the CDR3 is TGTGCCAGCAGCGGTAGCGGGCGGCAAGAGACCCAGTACTTC.

V gene TRBV7-8 combines with J gene TRBJ2-3; 9 bases are a match to TRBD2. Germline assignment: CDR1 SGHVS and CDR2 FQNEAQ. The CDR3 contains 15 residues. V trimming: 5 bases; J trimming: 5 bases; junction bases outside the gene matches: 8. The CDR3 sequence is CASSPEGLAGDTQYF. In DNA form, the CDR3 reads TGTGCCAGCAGCCCGGAGGGACTAGCTGGAGATACGCAGTATTTT. Looking up the rest from reference TRBV7-8 and TRBJ2-3 gives the full variable domain: GAGVSQSPRYKVAKRGQDVALRCDPISGHVSLFWYQQALGQGPEFLTYFQNEAQLDKSGLPSDRFFAERPEGSVSTLKIQRTQQEDSAVYLCASSPEGLAGDTQYFGPGTRLTVL.

J is TRBJ1-5 and V is TRBV6-1; D is unresolved. The CDR3 has 15 amino acids. The germline V gene has CDR1 MNHNS and CDR2 SASEGT. Trimming shortened V by 1 base and J by 9 bases, and 16 bases separated the two germline ends. The chain's CDR3 is CASSEGAARKRPQHF. The CDR3 DNA follows: TGTGCCAGCAGTGAAGGGGCCGCCCGGAAAAGGCCCCAGCATTTT.

The genes are TRBV4-1 and TRBJ2-1, with D possibly TRBD2 on 6 matching bases. Trimming took 0 bases from V and 12 from J, leaving 12 bases between them. Germline CDR1 reads MGHRA; CDR2 reads YSYEKL. The CDR3 spans 13 residues. Here the CDR3 DNA reads TGCGCCAGCAGCCAAGATGGGAGGTTGGGGCAGTTCTTC. It specifies CASSQDGRLGQFF.

V usage is TRBV28 and J usage is TRBJ1-6, with a possible D match to TRBD1 (6 bases). Germline lookup yields CDR1 MDHEN and CDR2 SYDVKM. Trimming took off 5 bases at V and 7 bases at J, with 18 bases between the two ends. CDR3 length equals 16 residues. The CDR3 nucleotides read TGTGCCAGCAGTCACAACCCAACTGGACAGAATTCACCCCTCCACTTT. Protein sequence: CASSHNPTGQNSPLHF.

V gene TRBV5-6 combines with J gene TRBJ2-7; 9 bases agree with TRBD1. J was trimmed by 7 bases and V by 0 bases; bases with no gene match: 5. The CDR3 runs 14 residues. The germline CDR1 and CDR2 sequences are SGHDT and YYEEEE. The CDR3 loop is CASSLANRGHEQYF. CDR3 DNA: TGTGCCAGCAGCTTGGCGAACAGGGGGCATGAGCAGTACTTC.

J is TRBJ1-4 and V is TRBV3-1 (or the pseudogene TRBV3-2), with D tentatively TRBD1 (5 bases). Germline values: CDR1 LGHDT, CDR2 YNNKEL (reference sequence). This CDR3 contains 18 residues. The V and J ends lost 4 bases and 5 bases respectively, with 23 bases between them. The CDR3 region has the DNA TGTGCCAGCAGCCCGCTCTCCGGGCTGGGGCTAAAGAATGAAAAACTGTTTTTT. As protein: CASSPLSGLGLKNEKLFF.

This clone occurred once. This chain uses TRBV19 with TRBJ1-5; 9 bases are shared with TRBD1. J was trimmed by 5 bases and V by 2 bases; bases with no gene match: 4. Germline lookup yields CDR1 LNHDA and CDR2 SQIVND (reference sequence). The CDR3 has 15 residues. This CDR3 reads CASSIWGQGDQPQHF. The DNA for the CDR3 is TGTGCCAGTAGTATATGGGGACAGGGAGATCAGCCCCAGCATTTT.

The rearrangement uses TRBV5-6 and TRBJ2-7; D unclear. Trimming stripped 3 bases from V and 1 base from J, with 11 bases between. Germline V gene sequence: CDR1 SGHDT, CDR2 YYEEEE. This CDR3 has 14 amino acids. In nucleotides, the CDR3 is TGTGCCAGCAGCTCCTTTCAGGATTCCTACGAGCAGTACTTC. Amino acids: CASSSFQDSYEQYF.

V and J are TRBV18 and TRBJ2-7, with a tentative D call TRBD1 (6 bases). CDR1 and CDR2 (germline): KGHSH, LQKENI. The CDR3 is 15 residues long. V dropped 4 bases and J dropped 6 bases, with 19 bases sitting between them. CDR3: CASSRQDNRESEQYF. CDR3 nucleotide sequence: TGTGCCAGCTCACGACAAGATAACAGGGAATCCGAGCAGTACTTC.

The chain recombines TRBV18 with TRBJ1-4, with D possibly matching TRBD1 (5 bases). Germline CDR1 KGHSH, CDR2 LQKENI. V dropped 4 bases and J dropped 4 bases, with 13 bases sitting between them. The CDR3 has 15 amino acids. CDR3 DNA sequence: TGTGCCAGCTCACTACAAGGGGTGGATAATGAAAAACTGTTTTTT. It codes for CASSLQGVDNEKLFF.

The chain carries TRBV27 and TRBJ2-7; D is undetermined. CDR1 and CDR2 (germline): MNHEY, SMNVEV (reference sequence). The CDR3 length is 13 residues. The V end was cut by 3 bases, the J end by 4 bases, with 10 bases between. CDR3 nucleotides: TGTGCCAGCAGTTTCGCCCCTAGATACGAGCAGTACTTC. Residues: CASSFAPRYEQYF.

This clone was counted a few times. The V and J genes are TRBV30 and TRBJ1-4, with 10 bases aligning to TRBD1. The CDR3 runs 15 residues. The trim removed 3 bases at V and 5 bases at J, leaving 6 bases unmatched. Germline V gene data show CDR1 as GTSNPN and CDR2 as SVGIG (reference sequence). This CDR3 is CAWRPPDRGNEKLFF. The CDR3 DNA sequence: TGTGCCTGGAGACCTCCGGACAGGGGGAATGAAAAACTGTTTTTT.

V gene TRBV5-1 combines with J gene TRBJ2-3; 11 nucleotides agree with TRBD1. This CDR3 spans 16 amino acids. V lost 4 bases, J lost 4 bases, and 8 bases stayed unmatched. Looked up from germline, CDR1 is SGHRS and CDR2 is YFSETQ. The CDR3 here is CASSGGQGAEADTQYF. The CDR3 bases are TGCGCCAGCAGCGGAGGACAGGGGGCTGAGGCAGATACGCAGTATTTT.

The chain uses TRBV4-1 and TRBJ2-3; 10 nucleotides agree with TRBD2. The CDR3 length is 15 residues. Per the germline V gene, CDR1 is MGHRA and CDR2 is YSYEKL. Trimming at V came to 4 bases and at J to 4 bases, leaving 5 bases not matched to a gene. The CDR3 here is CASSPAGGSADTQYF. CDR3 DNA: TGCGCCAGCAGCCCAGCGGGAGGGAGTGCAGATACGCAGTATTTT.

This clone has only one observation. The genes are TRBV10-3 and TRBJ1-1, with a tentative D call TRBD1 (6 bases). This CDR3 is 13 amino acids long. V lost 6 bases to trimming and J lost 5 bases, with 13 bases between them. Germline CDR1 is ENHRY and CDR2 is SYGVKD. CDR3 amino acids: CAIRTGPATEAFF. The CDR3 nucleotides read TGTGCCATCAGGACAGGACCCGCGACTGAAGCTTTCTTT.

The chain carries TRBV27 and TRBJ1-1; no firm D call. The CDR3 sequence is 14 residues long. From germline, CDR1 is MNHEY and CDR2 SMNVEV (reference sequence). Deletions cut 3 bases from V and 2 bases from J, with 10 bases between. The CDR3 coding sequence is TGTGCCAGCAGTTTTAACGGGGTTAACACTGAAGCTTTCTTT. It encodes CASSFNGVNTEAFF.